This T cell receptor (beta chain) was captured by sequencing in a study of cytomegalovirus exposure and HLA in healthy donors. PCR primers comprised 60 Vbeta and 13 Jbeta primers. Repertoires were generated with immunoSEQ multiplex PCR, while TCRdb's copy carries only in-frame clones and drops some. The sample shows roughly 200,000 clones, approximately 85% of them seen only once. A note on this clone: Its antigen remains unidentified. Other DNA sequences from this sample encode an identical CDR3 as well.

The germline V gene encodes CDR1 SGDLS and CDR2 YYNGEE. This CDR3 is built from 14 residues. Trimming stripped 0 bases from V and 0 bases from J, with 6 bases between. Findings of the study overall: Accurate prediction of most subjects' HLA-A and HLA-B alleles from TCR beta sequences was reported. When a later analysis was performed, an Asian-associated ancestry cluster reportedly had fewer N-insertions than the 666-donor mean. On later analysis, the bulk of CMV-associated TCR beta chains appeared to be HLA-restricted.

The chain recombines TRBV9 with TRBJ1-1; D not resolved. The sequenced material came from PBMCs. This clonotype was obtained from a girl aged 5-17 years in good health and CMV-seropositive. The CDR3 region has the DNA TGTGCCAGCAGCGTAGGGGGAGTGAACACTGAAGCTTTCTTT. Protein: CASSVGGVNTEAFF.